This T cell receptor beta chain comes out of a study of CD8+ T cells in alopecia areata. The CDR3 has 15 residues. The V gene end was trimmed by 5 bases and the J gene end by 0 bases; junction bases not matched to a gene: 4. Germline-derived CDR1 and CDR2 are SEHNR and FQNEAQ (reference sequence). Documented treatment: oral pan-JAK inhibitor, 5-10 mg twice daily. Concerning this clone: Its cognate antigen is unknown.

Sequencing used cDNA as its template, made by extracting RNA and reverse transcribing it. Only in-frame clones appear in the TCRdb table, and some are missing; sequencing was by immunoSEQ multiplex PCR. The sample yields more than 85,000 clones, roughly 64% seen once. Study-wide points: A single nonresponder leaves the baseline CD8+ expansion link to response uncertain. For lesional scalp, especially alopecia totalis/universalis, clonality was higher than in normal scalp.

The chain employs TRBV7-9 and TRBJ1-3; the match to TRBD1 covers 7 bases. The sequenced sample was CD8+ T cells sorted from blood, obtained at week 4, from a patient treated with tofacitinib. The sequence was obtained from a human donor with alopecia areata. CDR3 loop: CASSPGQSSGNTIYF. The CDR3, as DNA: TGTGCCAGCAGCCCGGGACAGAGCTCTGGAAACACCATATATTTT.